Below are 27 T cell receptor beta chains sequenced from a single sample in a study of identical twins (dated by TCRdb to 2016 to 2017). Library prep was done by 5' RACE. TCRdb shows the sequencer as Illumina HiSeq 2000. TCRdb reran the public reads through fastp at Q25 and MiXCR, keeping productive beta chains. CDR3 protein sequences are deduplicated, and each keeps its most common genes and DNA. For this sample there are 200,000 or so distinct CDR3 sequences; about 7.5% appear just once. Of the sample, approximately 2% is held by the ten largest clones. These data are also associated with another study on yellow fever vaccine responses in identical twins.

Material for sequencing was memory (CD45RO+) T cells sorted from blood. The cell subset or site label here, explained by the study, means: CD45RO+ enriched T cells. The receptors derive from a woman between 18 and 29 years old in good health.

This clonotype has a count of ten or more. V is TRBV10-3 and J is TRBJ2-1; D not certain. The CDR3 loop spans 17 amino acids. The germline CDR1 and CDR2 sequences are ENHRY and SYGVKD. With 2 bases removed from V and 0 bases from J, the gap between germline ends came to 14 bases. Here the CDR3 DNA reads TGTGCCATCAGTGAGCCCGGAGTACACCCCTCCTACAATGAGCAGTTCTTC. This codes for CAISEPGVHPSYNEQFF.

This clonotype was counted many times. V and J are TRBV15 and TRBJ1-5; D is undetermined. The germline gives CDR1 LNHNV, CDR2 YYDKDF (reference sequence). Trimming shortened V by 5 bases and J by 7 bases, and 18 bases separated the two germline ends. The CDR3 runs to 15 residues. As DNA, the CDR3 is TGTGCCACCAGCTTTCCCGGGATGAAAAAGCAGCCCCAGCATTTT. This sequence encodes CATSFPGMKKQPQHF. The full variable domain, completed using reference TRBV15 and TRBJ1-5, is DAMVIQNPRYQVTQFGKPVTLSCSQTLNHNVMYWYQQKSSQAPKLLFHYYDKDFNNEADTPDNFQSRRPNTSFCFLDIRSPGLGDTAMYLCATSFPGMKKQPQHFGDGTRLSIL.

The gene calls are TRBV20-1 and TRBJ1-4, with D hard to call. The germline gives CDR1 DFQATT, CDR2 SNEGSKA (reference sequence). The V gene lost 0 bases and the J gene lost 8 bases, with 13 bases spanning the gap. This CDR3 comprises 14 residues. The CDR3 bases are TGCAGTGCTAGAGATCCAGGATTCAGCGAAAAACTGTTTTTT. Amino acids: CSARDPGFSEKLFF.

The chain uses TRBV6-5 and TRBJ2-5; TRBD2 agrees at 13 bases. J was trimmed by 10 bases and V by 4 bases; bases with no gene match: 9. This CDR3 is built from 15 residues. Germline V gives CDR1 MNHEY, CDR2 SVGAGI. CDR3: CASSWGIGTSGDQYF. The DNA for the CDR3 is TGTGCCAGCAGTTGGGGAATTGGGACTAGCGGGGACCAGTACTTC.

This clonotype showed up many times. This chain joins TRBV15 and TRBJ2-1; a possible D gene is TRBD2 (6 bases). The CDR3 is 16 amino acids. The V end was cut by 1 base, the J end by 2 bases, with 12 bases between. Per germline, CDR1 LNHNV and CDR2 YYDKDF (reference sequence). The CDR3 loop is CATSRVAGGTYNEQFF. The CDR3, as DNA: TGTGCCACCAGCAGAGTGGCCGGGGGTACCTACAATGAGCAGTTCTTC.

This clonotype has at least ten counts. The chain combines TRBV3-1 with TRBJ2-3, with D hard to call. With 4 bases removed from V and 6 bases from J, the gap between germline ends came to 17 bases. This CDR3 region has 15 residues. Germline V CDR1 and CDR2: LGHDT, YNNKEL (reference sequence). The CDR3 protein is CASSLRGAARDTQYF. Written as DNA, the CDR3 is TGTGCCAGCAGCCTACGCGGCGCGGCAAGGGATACGCAGTATTTT.

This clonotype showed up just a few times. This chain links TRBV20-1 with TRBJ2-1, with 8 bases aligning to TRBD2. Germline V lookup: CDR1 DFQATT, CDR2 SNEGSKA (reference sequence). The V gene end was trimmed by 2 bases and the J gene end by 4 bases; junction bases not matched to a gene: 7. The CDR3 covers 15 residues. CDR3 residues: CSARRTSGPYNEQFF. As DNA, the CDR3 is TGCAGTGCTAGACGTACTAGCGGCCCATACAATGAGCAGTTCTTC.

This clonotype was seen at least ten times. The CDR3: CASSDYSEQFF. CDR3 coding DNA: TGTGCCAGCAGTGATTATAGTGAGCAGTTCTTC. The chain uses TRBV12-3 or TRBV12-4 and TRBJ2-1; D gene unclear. The CDR3 sequence is 11 residues long. Trimming removed 5 bases from V and 9 bases from J, with 8 bases in between.

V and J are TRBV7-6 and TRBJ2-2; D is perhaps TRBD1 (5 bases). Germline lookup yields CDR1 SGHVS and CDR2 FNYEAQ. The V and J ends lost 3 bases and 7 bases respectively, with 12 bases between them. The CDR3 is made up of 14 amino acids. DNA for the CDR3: TGTGCCAGCAGCTTGAATGGGGCTGGCGGGGAGCTGTTTTTT. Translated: CASSLNGAGGELFF.

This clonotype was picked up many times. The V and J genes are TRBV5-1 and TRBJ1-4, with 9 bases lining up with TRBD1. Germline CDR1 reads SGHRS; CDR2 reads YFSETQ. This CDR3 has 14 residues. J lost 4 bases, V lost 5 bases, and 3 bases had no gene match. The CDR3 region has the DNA TGCGCCAGCAGTCGGGGACAGGGTAATGAAAAACTGTTTTTT. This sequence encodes CASSRGQGNEKLFF.

CDR3 DNA: TGTGCCAGCACGAACATGAACACTGAAGCTTTCTTT. Amino acids: CASTNMNTEAFF. This chain uses TRBV6-5 with TRBJ1-1; D is unresolved. The germline V gene has CDR1 MNHEY and CDR2 SVGAGI. V dropped 7 bases and J dropped 0 bases, with 6 bases sitting between them. The CDR3 has 12 residues.

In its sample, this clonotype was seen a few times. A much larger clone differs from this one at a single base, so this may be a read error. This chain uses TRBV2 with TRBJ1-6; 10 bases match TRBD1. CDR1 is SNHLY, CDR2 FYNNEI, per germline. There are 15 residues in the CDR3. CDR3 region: CASRDRGSYNSPLLF. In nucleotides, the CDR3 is TGTGCCAGCAGGGACAGGGGGTCCTATAATTCACCCCTCCTCTTT. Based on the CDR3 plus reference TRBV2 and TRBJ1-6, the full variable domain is EPEVTQTPSHQVTQMGQEVILRCVPISNHLYFYWYRQILGQKVEFLVSFYNNEISEKSEIFDDQFSVERPDGSNFTLKIRSTKLEDSAMYFCASRDRGSYNSPLLFGNGTRLTVT.

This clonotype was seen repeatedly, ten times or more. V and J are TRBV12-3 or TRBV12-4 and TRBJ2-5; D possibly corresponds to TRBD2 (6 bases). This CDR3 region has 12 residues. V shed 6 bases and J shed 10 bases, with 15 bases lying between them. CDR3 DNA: TGTGCCAGCAGCCGCCCACCGGGGGTCCAGTACTTC. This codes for CASSRPPGVQYF.

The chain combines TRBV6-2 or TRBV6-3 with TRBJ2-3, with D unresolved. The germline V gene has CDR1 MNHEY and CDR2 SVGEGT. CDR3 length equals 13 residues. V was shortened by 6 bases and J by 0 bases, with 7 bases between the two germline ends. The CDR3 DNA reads TGTGCCAGCAGCACAACTAGCACAGATACGCAGTATTTT. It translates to CASSTTSTDTQYF.

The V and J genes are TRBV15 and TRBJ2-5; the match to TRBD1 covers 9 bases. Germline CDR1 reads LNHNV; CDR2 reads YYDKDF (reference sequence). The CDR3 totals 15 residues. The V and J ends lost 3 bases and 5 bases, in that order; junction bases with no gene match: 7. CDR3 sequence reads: CATSSEQGAAETQYF. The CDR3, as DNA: TGTGCCACCAGCAGCGAACAGGGGGCGGCGGAGACCCAGTACTTC.

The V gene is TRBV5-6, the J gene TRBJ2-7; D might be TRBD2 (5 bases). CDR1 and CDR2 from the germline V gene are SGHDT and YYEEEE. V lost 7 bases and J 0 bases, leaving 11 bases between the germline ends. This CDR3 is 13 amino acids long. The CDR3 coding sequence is TGTGCCAGCGGCACGGGGATCTCCTACGAGCAGTACTTC. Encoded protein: CASGTGISYEQYF.

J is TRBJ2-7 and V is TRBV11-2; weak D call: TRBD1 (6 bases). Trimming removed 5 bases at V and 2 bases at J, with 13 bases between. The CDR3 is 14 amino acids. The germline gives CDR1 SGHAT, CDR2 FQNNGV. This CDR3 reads CASSLRGSAYEQYF. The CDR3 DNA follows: TGTGCCAGCAGCCTGAGGGGGAGCGCCTACGAGCAGTACTTC. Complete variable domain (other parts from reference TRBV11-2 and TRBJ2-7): EAGVAQSPRYKIIEKRQSVAFWCNPISGHATLYWYQQILGQGPKLLIQFQNNGVVDDSQLPKDRFSAERLKGVDSTLKIQPAKLEDSAVYLCASSLRGSAYEQYFGPGTRLTVT.

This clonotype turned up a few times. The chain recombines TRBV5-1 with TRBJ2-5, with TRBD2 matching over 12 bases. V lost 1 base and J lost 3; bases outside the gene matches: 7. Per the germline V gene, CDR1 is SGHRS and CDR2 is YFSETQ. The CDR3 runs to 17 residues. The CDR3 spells CASSLRPSGGAEETQYF. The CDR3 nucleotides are TGCGCCAGCAGCTTGCGGCCTAGCGGGGGGGCCGAAGAGACCCAGTACTTC.

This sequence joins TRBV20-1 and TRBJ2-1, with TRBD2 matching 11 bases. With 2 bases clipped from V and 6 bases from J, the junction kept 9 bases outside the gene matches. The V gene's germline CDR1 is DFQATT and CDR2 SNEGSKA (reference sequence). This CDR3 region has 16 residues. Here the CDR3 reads CSARSRSGRAGNEQFF. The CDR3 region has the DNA TGCAGTGCTAGATCACGTAGCGGGAGGGCCGGCAATGAGCAGTTCTTC.

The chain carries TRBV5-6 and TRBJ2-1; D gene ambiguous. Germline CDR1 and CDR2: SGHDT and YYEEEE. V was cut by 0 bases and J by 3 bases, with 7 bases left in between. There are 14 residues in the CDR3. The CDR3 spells CASSLGPDYNEQFF. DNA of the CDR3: TGTGCCAGCAGCTTGGGGCCGGACTACAATGAGCAGTTCTTC.

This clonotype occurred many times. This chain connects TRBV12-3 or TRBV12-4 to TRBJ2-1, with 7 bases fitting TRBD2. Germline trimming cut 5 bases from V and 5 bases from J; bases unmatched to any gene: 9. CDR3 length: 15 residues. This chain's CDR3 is CASSPSQRGNNEQFF. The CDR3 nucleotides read TGTGCCAGCAGTCCCTCCCAGCGGGGCAACAATGAGCAGTTCTTC.

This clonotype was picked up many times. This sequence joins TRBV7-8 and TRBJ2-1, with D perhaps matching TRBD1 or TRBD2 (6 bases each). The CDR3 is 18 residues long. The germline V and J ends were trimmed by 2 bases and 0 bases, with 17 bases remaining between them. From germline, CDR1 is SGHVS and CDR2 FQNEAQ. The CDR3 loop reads CASSLRGGTPNSYNEQFF. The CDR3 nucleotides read TGTGCCAGCAGCTTACGAGGGGGGACTCCCAACTCCTACAATGAGCAGTTCTTC.

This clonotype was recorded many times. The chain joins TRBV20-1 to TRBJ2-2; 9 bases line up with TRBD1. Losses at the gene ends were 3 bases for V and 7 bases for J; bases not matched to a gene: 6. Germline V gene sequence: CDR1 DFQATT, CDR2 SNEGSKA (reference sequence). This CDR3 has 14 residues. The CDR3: CSAREQGALGELFF. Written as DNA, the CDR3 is TGCAGTGCTAGGGAACAGGGGGCCCTCGGGGAGCTGTTTTTT.

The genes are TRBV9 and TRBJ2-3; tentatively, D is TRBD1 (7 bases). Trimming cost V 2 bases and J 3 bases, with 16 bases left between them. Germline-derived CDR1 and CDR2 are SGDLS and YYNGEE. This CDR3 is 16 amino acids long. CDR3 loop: CASSVGGGGKTDTQYF. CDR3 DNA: TGTGCCAGCAGCGTGGGAGGAGGGGGCAAGACAGATACGCAGTATTTT.

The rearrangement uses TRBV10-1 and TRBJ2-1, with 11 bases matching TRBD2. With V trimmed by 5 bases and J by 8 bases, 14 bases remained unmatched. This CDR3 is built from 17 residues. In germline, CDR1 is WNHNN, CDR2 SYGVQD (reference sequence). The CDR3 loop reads CASSITSGRGGADEQFF. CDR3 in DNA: TGCGCCAGCAGTATCACTAGCGGGAGAGGAGGGGCGGATGAGCAGTTCTTC.

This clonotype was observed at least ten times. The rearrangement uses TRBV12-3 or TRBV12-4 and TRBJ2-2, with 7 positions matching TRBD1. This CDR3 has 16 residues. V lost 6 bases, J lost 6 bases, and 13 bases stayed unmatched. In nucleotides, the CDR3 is TGTGCCAGCAGCCTAACAGGGGCGATGAAGGCCGGGGAGCTGTTTTTT. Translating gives CASSLTGAMKAGELFF.

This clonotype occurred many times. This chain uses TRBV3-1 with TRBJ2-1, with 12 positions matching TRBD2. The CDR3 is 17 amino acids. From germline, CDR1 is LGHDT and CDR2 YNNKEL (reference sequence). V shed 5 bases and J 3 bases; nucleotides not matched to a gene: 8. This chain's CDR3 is CASSSRLAGVVYNEQFF. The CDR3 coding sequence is TGTGCCAGCAGCTCCAGACTAGCGGGAGTTGTCTACAATGAGCAGTTCTTC.